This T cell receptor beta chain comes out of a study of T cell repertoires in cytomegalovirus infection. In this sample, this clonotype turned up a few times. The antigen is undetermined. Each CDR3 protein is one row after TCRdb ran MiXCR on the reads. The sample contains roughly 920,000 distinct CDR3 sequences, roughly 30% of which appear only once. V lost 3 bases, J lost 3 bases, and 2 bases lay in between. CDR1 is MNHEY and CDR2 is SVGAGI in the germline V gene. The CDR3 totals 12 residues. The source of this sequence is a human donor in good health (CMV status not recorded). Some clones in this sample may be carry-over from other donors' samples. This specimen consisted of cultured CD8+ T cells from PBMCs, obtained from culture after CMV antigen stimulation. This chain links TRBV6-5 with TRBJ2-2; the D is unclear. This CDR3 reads CASSYHTGELFF. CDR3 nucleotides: TGTGCCAGCAGTTATCACACCGGGGAGCTGTTTTTT.